The 22 T cell receptor beta chains presented below share a single source sample, sequenced in a study of vaccination effects on CD4 cells after COVID-19. Only in-frame clones appear in the TCRdb table, and some are missing; sequencing was by immunoSEQ multiplex PCR. The sample consists of tens of thousands of clones, roughly 75% of them appearing once. Their cognate antigens are unknown. Following a roughly 10-day culture, CD4+ T cells were purified. The participants, recipients of two vaccine doses, got either BNT162b2 or mRNA-1273. Source: CD4+ T cells from PBMCs cultured without peptide, taken after COVID-19 vaccination. These receptors were collected from a human donor who received a COVID-19 vaccine.

This clone was recorded a few times. This chain connects TRBV7-9 to TRBJ1-4; no firm D call. The ends were cut back, 1 base at V and 4 bases at J, with 10 bases in the middle. The CDR3 sequence is 15 residues long. Germline loops: CDR1 SEHNR, CDR2 FQNEAQ (reference sequence). CDR3 sequence: CASSLDRFLNEKLFF. The CDR3, as DNA: TGTGCCAGCAGCTTAGATCGGTTCCTTAATGAAAAACTGTTTTTT.

The CDR3 is CASSLDRGKPQHF. CDR3 sequence (DNA): TGTGCCAGCAGTCTCGACAGGGGAAAGCCCCAGCATTTT. J is TRBJ1-5 and V is TRBV12-3 or TRBV12-4; 8 bases align to TRBD1. The CDR3 length is 13 residues. Trimming at V came to 5 bases and at J to 8 bases, leaving 5 bases not matched to a gene.

The sample holds a few counts of this clone. The chain employs TRBV5-1 and TRBJ1-1; a weak D match, TRBD1 (6 bases). V was cut by 2 bases and J by 0 bases, with 8 bases left in between. This CDR3 contains 14 residues. The germline gives CDR1 SGHRS, CDR2 YFSETQ. The CDR3 loop reads CASSFGQMNTEAFF. Written as DNA, the CDR3 is TGCGCCAGCAGCTTCGGACAGATGAACACTGAAGCTTTCTTT.

V is TRBV10-3 and J is TRBJ2-1, with D unresolved. V lost 8 bases and J 0 bases, leaving 11 bases between the germline ends. Germline V CDR1 and CDR2: ENHRY, SYGVKD. This CDR3 comprises 14 residues. CDR3 nucleotide sequence: TGTGCCATCGGACGGACGAGCTCCTACAATGAGCAGTTCTTC. Its protein is CAIGRTSSYNEQFF.

V usage is TRBV6-6 and J usage is TRBJ1-2; D is ambiguous. Trimming left V 5 bases short and J 5 bases short, with 18 bases between. The germline V gene has CDR1 MNHNY and CDR2 SVGAGI (reference sequence). The CDR3 runs 15 residues. The CDR3 sequence is CASSMPGLGQYGYTF. The CDR3 DNA is TGTGCCAGCAGTATGCCGGGCCTCGGGCAGTATGGCTACACCTTC.

This clone was seen only once. The V call is TRBV6-5, the J call TRBJ2-7; D possibly corresponds to TRBD2 (7 bases). This CDR3 region has 14 residues. The V gene's germline CDR1 is MNHEY and CDR2 SVGAGI. CDR3 nucleotide sequence: TGTGTCACTCGGAGGGAGGGGGGGTTCTACGAGCAGTACGTC. Protein sequence: CVTRREGGFYEQYV.

The chain links TRBV24-1 to TRBJ2-5; D might be TRBD2 (6 bases). This CDR3 has 15 residues. Trimming took off 4 bases at V and 4 bases at J, with 15 bases between the two ends. Germline-derived CDR1 and CDR2 are KGHDR and SFDVKD. The CDR3 loop is CATSDPTGTGETQYF. The CDR3 region has the DNA TGTGCCACCAGTGACCCGACCGGGACTGGAGAGACCCAGTACTTC.

The chain combines TRBV7-8 with TRBJ2-2; no firm D call. Trimming took off 6 bases at V and 2 bases at J, with 10 bases between the two ends. The CDR3 sequence is 14 residues long. CDR1 and CDR2 from the germline V gene are SGHVS and FQNEAQ. Here the CDR3 reads CASRVGTNTGELFF. CDR3 bases: TGTGCCAGCAGGGTCGGCACAAACACCGGGGAGCTGTTTTTT.

The V call is TRBV19, the J call TRBJ1-2, with a possible D match to TRBD1 (5 bases). The CDR3 runs 17 residues. Germline values: CDR1 LNHDA, CDR2 SQIVND (reference sequence). Trimming removed 2 bases at V and 0 bases at J, with 16 bases between. DNA of the CDR3: TGTGCCAGTAGTATAAGGATGTGGGACCAGGCTAACTATGGCTACACCTTC. Its translation is CASSIRMWDQANYGYTF.

The chain combines TRBV7-8 with TRBJ2-5; TRBD1 matches at 9 bases. V lost 6 bases, J lost 4 bases, and 3 bases stayed unmatched. Germline values: CDR1 SGHVS, CDR2 FQNEAQ. The CDR3 spans 13 residues. The CDR3 is CASRRGQGETQYF. The CDR3 region has the DNA TGTGCCAGCAGGCGGGGACAGGGAGAGACCCAGTACTTC.

V gene TRBV5-1 combines with J gene TRBJ2-3; 9 nucleotides agree with TRBD2. The CDR3 loop spans 16 amino acids. Germline V CDR1 and CDR2: SGHRS, YFSETQ. With 1 base clipped from V and 4 bases from J, the junction kept 7 bases outside the gene matches. The CDR3 loop reads CASSLTYGGGADTQYF. In DNA, the CDR3 is TGCGCCAGCAGCTTGACCTATGGCGGGGGGGCAGATACGCAGTATTTT.

V is TRBV18 and J is TRBJ2-7; 7 nucleotides agree with TRBD1. With V trimmed by 3 bases and J by 2 bases, 4 bases remained unmatched. CDR3 size: 14 residues. Germline CDR1 and CDR2: KGHSH and LQKENI. The CDR3 DNA is TGTGCCAGCTCACCCCGGGACAGAGCCTACGAGCAGTACGTC. Translated, it gives CASSPRDRAYEQYV.

The chain's CDR3 is CASSQRGKNEPQHF. The CDR3 DNA is TGTGCCAGCAGCCAGCGGGGTAAAAATGAGCCCCAGCATTTT. The chain is built from TRBV7-8 and TRBJ1-5; no clear D. Germline loops: CDR1 SGHVS, CDR2 FQNEAQ. The ends were cut back, 5 bases at V and 8 bases at J, with 16 bases in the middle. The CDR3 consists of 14 residues.

The chain joins TRBV28 to TRBJ1-4; 7 positions agree with TRBD1. Germline V gene data show CDR1 as MDHEN and CDR2 as SYDVKM. Trimming cost V 5 bases and J 5 bases; bases outside gene matches: 14. The CDR3 loop spans 17 amino acids. CDR3 DNA: TGTGCCAGCAGTGCGGGGGGACAGCTAGTTAACAATGAAAAACTGTTTTTT. This sequence encodes CASSAGGQLVNNEKLFF.

The chain joins TRBV4-1 to TRBJ1-5; D unresolved. In germline, CDR1 is MGHRA, CDR2 YSYEKL. CDR3 length: 14 residues. The V end lost 1 base, the J end lost 1 base, and 5 bases lay between the germline ends. The CDR3 sequence is CASSQVGSNQPQHF. The CDR3 DNA reads TGCGCCAGCAGCCAAGTGGGCAGCAATCAGCCCCAGCATTTT.

The V gene is TRBV6-1, the J gene TRBJ2-1; the D is unclear. V was shortened by 2 bases and J by 7 bases, with 9 bases between the two germline ends. This CDR3 is 13 amino acids long. Germline V gene lookup returns CDR1 MNHNS and CDR2 SASEGT. The CDR3 DNA is TGTGCCAGCAGTGAACATCCTGGGAATGAGCAGTTCTTC. Residues: CASSEHPGNEQFF.

As for this clone: Within the sample, other DNA sequences also encode this same CDR3. V gene TRBV18 combines with J gene TRBJ1-4; D call uncertain. The CDR3 runs 14 residues. Germline assignment: CDR1 KGHSH and CDR2 LQKENI. Between the trimmed V and J ends, which lost 3 bases and 0 bases, there was a span of 5 bases. The CDR3 is CASSPGATNEKLFF. The CDR3 DNA reads TGTGCCAGCTCACCGGGCGCAACTAATGAAAAACTGTTTTTT.

Only one count was recorded for this clone. The chain combines TRBV19 with TRBJ2-3, with unresolved D. V gave up 5 bases and J gave up 6 bases, with 18 bases separating them. Germline V gene lookup returns CDR1 LNHDA and CDR2 SQIVND (reference sequence). This CDR3 spans 15 amino acids. CDR3 bases: TGTGCCAGTAGTCAAGAAACAGCTAATTTGGATACGCAGTATTTT. The encoded protein is CASSQETANLDTQYF. Variable domain in full (rest from reference TRBV19 and TRBJ2-3): DGGITQSPKYLFRKEGQNVTLSCEQNLNHDAMYWYRQDPGQGLRLIYYSQIVNDFQKGDIAEGYSVSREKKESFPLTVTSAQKNPTAFYLCASSQETANLDTQYFGPGTRLTVL.

This clone appeared a few times. J is TRBJ2-3 and V is TRBV29-1; 7 bases match TRBD1. With 3 bases clipped from V and 0 bases from J, the junction kept 3 bases outside the gene matches. Per the germline V gene, CDR1 is SQVTM and CDR2 is ANQGSEA. The CDR3 extends over 14 amino acids. CDR3 sequence reads: CSVDEGASTDTQYF. The CDR3, as DNA: TGCAGCGTTGACGAGGGGGCGAGCACAGATACGCAGTATTTT.

The CDR3 bases are TGTGCCAGCAGCCCTCGGGAGAGGCAAGAGACCCAGTACTTC. This gives the protein CASSPRERQETQYF. This sequence joins TRBV9 and TRBJ2-5, with a tentative D call TRBD2 (6 bases). CDR1 and CDR2 (germline): SGDLS, YYNGEE. The CDR3 runs 14 residues. Trimming shortened V by 4 bases and J by 2 bases, and 12 bases separated the two germline ends.

This chain joins TRBV24-1 and TRBJ2-3; TRBD2 agrees at 9 bases. V shed 4 bases, J shed 2 bases, and the junction held 6 bases outside the gene matches. Germline CDR1 KGHDR, CDR2 SFDVKD. This CDR3 is built from 16 residues. CDR3 in DNA: TGTGCCACCAGTGAAGTAGCGGGGGTAACCACAGATACGCAGTATTTT. Residues: CATSEVAGVTTDTQYF.

The chain carries TRBV24-1 and TRBJ2-1, with D perhaps given as TRBD1 or TRBD2 (7 bases each). The CDR3 length is 13 residues. Germline CDR1 reads KGHDR; CDR2 reads SFDVKD. Deletions cut 2 bases from V and 13 bases from J, with 14 bases between. The CDR3 coding sequence is TGTGCCACCAGTGATTCGGGGACAGCGGGACAGTTCTTC. Translation: CATSDSGTAGQFF.